Following are 31 T cell receptor beta chains from one sample sequenced in a study of naive and memory T cell subsets (dated by TCRdb to 2016 to 2017). Library creation used UMI-ligation and nested PCR. Reads for this sample came from an Illumina MiSeq. The beta constant-region primer consisted of an equimolar mixture of two oligonucleotides that together covered TRBC1 and TRBC2. The ligated cDNA went through four rounds of PCR with nested alpha and beta constant-region primers together with the SP2 primer. TCRdb cleaned the public reads at Q25 with fastp, built clones with MiXCR and kept in-frame beta chains. A single entry per CDR3 protein holds the most common genes and DNA from its merged rows. This sample is represented by roughly 130,000 distinct CDR3 sequences; roughly 32% of them were singletons. The top ten constitute 0.75% to 1% of the sample. Sequenced material: central memory CD4+ T cells from blood. According to the study, the label for this sample's cell subset or site signals: central memory, CD45RA- CD27+. These TCRs come from a human donor in good health.

This clonotype was counted a few times. The J gene is TRBJ2-1, the V gene TRBV7-8, with a weak D call TRBD1 (6 bases). The CDR3 sequence is 13 residues long. Looked up from germline, CDR1 is SGHVS and CDR2 is FQNEAQ. V lost 5 bases and J lost 9, with 14 bases in between. The DNA of the CDR3 is TGTGCCAGCAGCATAACAGGGCGGGCTGAGCAGTTCTTC. As protein: CASSITGRAEQFF.

In this sample, this clonotype turned up many times. This CDR3 is CSASGGGYTDTQYF. The CDR3 coding sequence is TGCAGTGCTAGCGGTGGCGGGTACACAGATACGCAGTATTTT. This chain connects TRBV20-1 to TRBJ2-3; tentative D call: TRBD2 (5 bases). V was clipped by 3 bases and J by 2 bases, with 12 bases between them. The CDR3 totals 14 residues. CDR1 and CDR2 (germline): DFQATT, SNEGSKA (reference sequence).

This clonotype was recorded a few times. As DNA, the CDR3 is TGTGCCAGCAGTACGGACAGTCGGTTGAACACTGAAGCTTTCTTT. This sequence encodes CASSTDSRLNTEAFF. The chain joins TRBV6-2 or TRBV6-3 to TRBJ1-1; TRBD1 is a possible D gene (6 bases). Trimming stripped 5 bases from V and 0 bases from J, with 13 bases between. Germline V gene data show CDR1 as MNHEY and CDR2 as SVGEGT. CDR3 length: 15 amino acids.

This rearrangement joins TRBV6-2 or TRBV6-3 to TRBJ2-4, with 10 positions matching TRBD2. The junction had 9 bases not matched to a gene; V was cut back by 7 bases and J by 6 bases. The CDR3 contains 15 residues. CDR1 is MNHEY, CDR2 SVGEGT, per germline. DNA of the CDR3: TGTGCCAGCAAGGAGCGGGAGGGCCCCCTAAACATTCAGTACTTC. Its translation is CASKEREGPLNIQYF.

This clonotype showed up just a few times. The chain has TRBV9 and TRBJ1-5; a weak D match, TRBD1 (5 bases). V was cut by 0 bases and J by 6 bases, with 10 bases left in between. Germline CDR1 is SGDLS and CDR2 is YYNGEE. This CDR3 has 14 amino acids. This chain's CDR3 is CASSVDEGTQPQHF. CDR3 in DNA: TGTGCCAGCAGCGTAGACGAGGGGACTCAGCCCCAGCATTTT.

The J gene is TRBJ2-7, the V gene TRBV3-1; TRBD1 agrees at 7 bases. CDR1 is LGHDT, CDR2 YNNKEL, per germline (reference sequence). The CDR3 extends over 13 amino acids. Germline trimming cut 4 bases from V and 5 bases from J; bases unmatched to any gene: 5. DNA of the CDR3: TGTGCCAGCAGCCCGCCTGACAGGGACGAGCAGTACTTC. Protein: CASSPPDRDEQYF.

The V call is TRBV30, the J call TRBJ2-7; 8 nucleotides agree with TRBD2. CDR3 length: 14 residues. The V segment lost 4 bases and the J segment 5 bases; nucleotides outside the gene matches: 10. Germline V CDR1 and CDR2: GTSNPN, SVGIG (reference sequence). The CDR3 DNA follows: TGTGCCTGGACAAGGTTAGCGGGAAGTAACGAGCAGTACTTC. Its translation is CAWTRLAGSNEQYF.

J is TRBJ2-7 and V is TRBV2; the match to TRBD1 covers 8 bases. Germline V lookup: CDR1 SNHLY, CDR2 FYNNEI. The CDR3 is 14 residues long. The junction had 7 bases not matched to a gene; V was cut back by 7 bases and J by 2 bases. CDR3 bases: TGTGCCAGCATGACGGGGACAGGTACCTACGAGCAGTACTTC. Protein product: CASMTGTGTYEQYF.

This clonotype was counted a few times. The chain couples TRBV2 to TRBJ2-3; a weak D match, TRBD1 (6 bases). Germline values: CDR1 SNHLY, CDR2 FYNNEI. The CDR3 covers 13 residues. V shed 7 bases and J shed 2 bases, with 10 bases lying between them. CDR3: CASIRDITDTQYF. The CDR3 nucleotides read TGTGCCAGCATCCGGGACATCACAGATACGCAGTATTTT.

This clonotype was detected ten times or more. Germline is not matched at one junction end, which may reflect a read error. The V and J genes are TRBV20-1 and TRBJ2-7, with 13 bases aligning to TRBD2. This CDR3 is built from 13 residues. Germline lookup yields CDR1 DFQATT and CDR2 SNEGSKA (reference sequence). This chain's CDR3 is CSAPRLAGGAISF. CDR3 nucleotides: TGCAGTGCTCCCCGACTAGCGGGAGGTGCTATCTCCTTC.

This clonotype was detected only once. The chain is built from TRBV18 and TRBJ2-1, with D perhaps assigned TRBD1 or TRBD2 (5 bases each). CDR1 is KGHSH, CDR2 LQKENI, per germline. V lost 4 bases and J lost 4, with 11 bases in between. The CDR3 contains 14 residues. CDR3 bases: TGTGCCAGCTCACAAGGGACGGCTTACAATGAGCAGTTCTTC. This translates into CASSQGTAYNEQFF.

The V gene is TRBV9, the J gene TRBJ2-2; D is uncertain. CDR1 is SGDLS, CDR2 YYNGEE, per germline. The CDR3 runs to 15 residues. V lost 0 bases and J 4 bases, leaving 10 bases between the germline ends. CDR3 amino acids: CASSVATVPTGELFF. The DNA of the CDR3 is TGTGCCAGCAGCGTAGCTACGGTCCCCACCGGGGAGCTGTTTTTT. The full variable domain, rest sourced from reference TRBV9 and TRBJ2-2, is DSGVTQTPKHLITATGQRVTLRCSPRSGDLSVYWYQQSLDQGLQFLIQYYNGEERAKGNILERFSAQQFPDLHSELNLSSLELGDSALYFCASSVATVPTGELFFGEGSRLTVL.

The rearrangement joins TRBV7-6 to TRBJ2-4, with 11 bases fitting TRBD2. Germline V gives CDR1 SGHVS, CDR2 FNYEAQ. J gave up 0 bases and V 5 bases, and 18 bases lay outside the gene matches. The CDR3 is made up of 21 amino acids. Here the CDR3 DNA reads TGTGCCAGCAGCGCCCAAGGTCGACTAGCGGGACTTTCCGGAGCCAAAAACATTCAGTACTTC. Protein: CASSAQGRLAGLSGAKNIQYF.

V gene TRBV7-2 combines with J gene TRBJ1-5; 10 bases are shared with TRBD1. After removal of 7 bases from V and 6 bases from J, the junction contained 9 bases not matched to a gene. CDR3 length equals 15 residues. Germline CDR1 SGHTA, CDR2 FQGNSA. The CDR3 DNA reads TGTGCCAGCACCAAATCGACAGGGGGCGGTCAGCCCCAGCATTTT. This codes for CASTKSTGGGQPQHF.

The genes are TRBV5-8 and TRBJ2-1; 8 bases match TRBD2. In germline, CDR1 is SGHTS, CDR2 YDEGEE. V gave up 5 bases and J gave up 4 bases; unmatched junction bases: 8. CDR3 length: 15 residues. In DNA, the CDR3 is TGTGCCAGCAGAAGTACTAGCGGAGTTTACAATGAGCAGTTCTTC. This translates into CASRSTSGVYNEQFF.

This clonotype came up a few times. The V gene is TRBV5-6, the J gene TRBJ1-5; 8 bases fit TRBD1. Trimming removed 5 bases from V and 5 bases from J; junction bases left unmatched: 6. CDR1 SGHDT and CDR2 YYEEEE come from the germline V gene. The CDR3 sequence is 14 residues long. CDR3 nucleotides: TGTGCCAGCAGTTTAACACAGGGGGATCAGCCCCAGCATTTT. Its protein product is CASSLTQGDQPQHF.

The chain employs TRBV24-1 and TRBJ2-7, with TRBD2 matching over 8 bases. The CDR3 contains 15 residues. V trimming: 3 bases; J trimming: 2 bases; junction bases outside the gene matches: 5. Looked up from germline, CDR1 is KGHDR and CDR2 is SFDVKD. The CDR3 DNA follows: TGTGCCACCAGTGATAGCGGGAGCCCCGCCTACGAGCAGTACTTC. Amino acids: CATSDSGSPAYEQYF.

This clonotype was recorded a few times. The rearrangement joins TRBV7-2 to TRBJ2-1; perhaps TRBD2 as D (6 bases). V was pared by 5 bases and J by 6 bases, with 20 bases between. CDR1 is SGHTA and CDR2 is FQGNSA in the germline V gene. CDR3 length: 16 amino acids. The CDR3: CASSTRPGTSPNEQFF. The CDR3 DNA reads TGTGCCAGCAGCACGCGACCCGGGACTTCCCCCAATGAGCAGTTCTTC.

This clonotype was detected a few times. The J gene is TRBJ2-1, the V gene TRBV18, with D perhaps matching TRBD1 or TRBD2 (5 bases each). Germline lookup yields CDR1 KGHSH and CDR2 LQKENI. The CDR3 runs 16 residues. The V end lost 10 bases, the J end lost 5 bases, and 24 bases lay between the germline ends. As DNA, the CDR3 is TGTGCCACCTTACCTATGCTGGGTGGGACCAACAATGAGCAGTTCTTC. It encodes CATLPMLGGTNNEQFF. Full variable domain (remainder filled in from reference TRBV18 and TRBJ2-1): NAGVMQNPRHLVRRRGQEARLRCSPMKGHSHVYWYRQLPEEGLKFMVYLQKENIIDESGMPKERFSAEFPKEGPSILRIQQVVRGDSAAYFCATLPMLGGTNNEQFFGPGTRLTVL.

The gene calls are TRBV29-1 and TRBJ1-1; D gene uncertain. The V gene's germline CDR1 is SQVTM and CDR2 ANQGSEA. The CDR3 sequence is 12 residues long. Trimming shortened V by 1 base and J by 8 bases, and 11 bases separated the two germline ends. This CDR3 is CSVEGRIREAFF. The CDR3 DNA is TGCAGCGTTGAAGGTCGGATCAGAGAAGCTTTCTTT. The whole variable domain, filled in from reference TRBV29-1 and TRBJ1-1, reads SAVISQKPSRDICQRGTSLTIQCQVDSQVTMMFWYRQQPGQSLTLIATANQGSEATYESGFVIDKFPISRPNLTFSTLTVSNMSPEDSSIYLCSVEGRIREAFFGQGTRLTVV.

This chain connects TRBV5-1 to TRBJ2-1, with TRBD2 matching over 7 bases. The CDR3 sequence is 12 residues long. Germline CDR1 reads SGHRS; CDR2 reads YFSETQ. J was trimmed by 8 bases and V by 3 bases; bases with no gene match: 2. CDR3 DNA sequence: TGCGCCAGCAGCTACGGACTAGATGAGCAGTTCTTC. It specifies CASSYGLDEQFF.

This clonotype is labeled medium-sized (0.01 to 0.1%). The J gene is TRBJ2-5, the V gene TRBV10-3; no clear D gene. From germline, CDR1 is ENHRY and CDR2 SYGVKD. This CDR3 comprises 14 residues. Deletions cut 3 bases from V and 9 bases from J, with 17 bases between. The chain's CDR3 is CAISDLDAGSAQYF. The CDR3 bases are TGTGCCATCAGTGATTTGGACGCAGGATCGGCCCAGTACTTC.

The chain uses TRBV20-1 and TRBJ2-5, with D tentatively TRBD1 (5 bases). Per the germline V gene, CDR1 is DFQATT and CDR2 is SNEGSKA (reference sequence). Trimming left V 4 bases short and J 3 bases short, with 9 bases between. The CDR3 has 12 amino acids. CDR3 DNA: TGCAGTGCTACTCAGGGCAAAGAGACCCAGTACTTC. Translating gives CSATQGKETQYF.

This chain links TRBV7-8 with TRBJ1-5; a possible D gene is TRBD1 (5 bases). Trimming left V 5 bases short and J 1 base short, with 21 bases between. This CDR3 is 18 amino acids long. Germline CDR1 reads SGHVS; CDR2 reads FQNEAQ. CDR3 sequence: CASSKLHRGSASNQPQHF. Written as DNA, the CDR3 is TGTGCCAGCAGCAAGTTGCATCGGGGGAGTGCAAGCAATCAGCCCCAGCATTTT.

This clonotype was counted between two and nine times. The rearrangement links TRBV7-2 to TRBJ1-5; D is undetermined. In germline, CDR1 is SGHTA, CDR2 FQGNSA. This CDR3 region has 14 residues. The V gene lost 3 bases and the J gene lost 0 bases, with 6 bases spanning the gap. The CDR3 DNA reads as TGTGCCAGCAGCTTGGCACCTAGCAATCAGCCCCAGCATTTT. Translating gives CASSLAPSNQPQHF.

This clonotype has more than one count but fewer than ten. The CDR3 DNA is TGTGCCAGCAGCCCTCCGGGACAGGGGGCGGGCACTGAAGCTTTCTTT. It yields the protein CASSPPGQGAGTEAFF. This chain links TRBV7-9 with TRBJ1-1; 12 bases line up with TRBD1. J lost 4 bases, V lost 5 bases, and 8 bases had no gene match. Germline V gives CDR1 SEHNR, CDR2 FQNEAQ (reference sequence). The CDR3 is made up of 16 amino acids.

The chain has TRBV20-1 and TRBJ1-5, with 8 bases aligning to TRBD1. Germline loops: CDR1 DFQATT, CDR2 SNEGSKA (reference sequence). This CDR3 has 16 amino acids. V lost 0 bases, J lost 5 bases, and 9 bases stayed unmatched. The CDR3: CSARDVTGGGDQPQHF. The CDR3 bases are TGCAGTGCTAGAGACGTTACAGGGGGGGGGGATCAGCCCCAGCATTTT.

In nucleotides, the CDR3 is TGTGCCAGCAGTGTGAGTGTTCGGGAGGGCCGAATTAATGAGCAGTTCTTC. It specifies CASSVSVREGRINEQFF. V gene TRBV6-1 combines with J gene TRBJ2-1, with 8 bases fitting TRBD2. Germline V gives CDR1 MNHNS, CDR2 SASEGT. The CDR3 contains 17 residues. V was pared by 4 bases and J by 7 bases, with 15 bases of the junction left unmatched.

This clonotype was seen at least ten times. The chain uses TRBV27 and TRBJ2-2, with D possibly matching TRBD1 (6 bases). Germline CDR1 MNHEY, CDR2 SMNVEV (reference sequence). The CDR3 sequence is 14 residues long. V was clipped by 4 bases and J by 6 bases, with 12 bases between them. Here the CDR3 DNA reads TGTGCCAGCAGTTACACACAGGGAGCCGGGGAGCTGTTTTTT. This encodes CASSYTQGAGELFF.

The chain uses TRBV7-9 and TRBJ2-1; D may be TRBD1 or TRBD2 (5 bases each). The CDR3 is 15 amino acids. In germline, CDR1 is SEHNR, CDR2 FQNEAQ (reference sequence). V lost 1 base and J 4 bases, leaving 11 bases between the germline ends. The CDR3, as DNA: TGTGCCAGCAGCTTAGTATGGGGGAAATACAATGAGCAGTTCTTC. Encoded protein: CASSLVWGKYNEQFF.

V is TRBV5-1 and J is TRBJ2-5; 7 nucleotides match TRBD1. The ends lost 2 bases at V and 2 bases at J; junction bases unmatched: 3. The CDR3 has 14 amino acids. Germline V CDR1 and CDR2: SGHRS, YFSETQ. The DNA for the CDR3 is TGCGCCAGCAGCTTATCGGACAGGCAAGAGACCCAGTACTTC. Translation: CASSLSDRQETQYF. Filled out from reference TRBV5-1 and TRBJ2-5, the complete variable domain reads KAGVTQTPRYLIKTRGQQVTLSCSPISGHRSVSWYQQTPGQGLQFLFEYFSETQRNKGNFPGRFSGRQFSNSRSEMNVSTLELGDSALYLCASSLSDRQETQYFGPGTRLLVL.